This TCR beta chain was captured in a study of T cell responses to AZD1222 COVID-19 vaccine. Generated by immunoSEQ multiplex PCR, the TCRdb table keeps only in-frame clones and is missing some. Of about 72,000 clones detected, around 90% appear once; the ten largest clones hold about 25%. V dropped 6 bases and J dropped 5; count of bases not matched to a gene: 6. CDR3 length: 15 residues. CDR1 is MNHEY, CDR2 SVGAGI, per germline. This TCR was sampled from an adult in good health. This chain uses TRBV6-5 with TRBJ1-6; 8 bases fit TRBD1. Material: peripheral blood, obtained on day 0 of AZD1222 vaccination. In DNA form, the CDR3 reads TGTGCCAGCAGGCCCCGGACAGGGAATAATTCACCCCTCCACTTT. As protein: CASRPRTGNNSPLHF.